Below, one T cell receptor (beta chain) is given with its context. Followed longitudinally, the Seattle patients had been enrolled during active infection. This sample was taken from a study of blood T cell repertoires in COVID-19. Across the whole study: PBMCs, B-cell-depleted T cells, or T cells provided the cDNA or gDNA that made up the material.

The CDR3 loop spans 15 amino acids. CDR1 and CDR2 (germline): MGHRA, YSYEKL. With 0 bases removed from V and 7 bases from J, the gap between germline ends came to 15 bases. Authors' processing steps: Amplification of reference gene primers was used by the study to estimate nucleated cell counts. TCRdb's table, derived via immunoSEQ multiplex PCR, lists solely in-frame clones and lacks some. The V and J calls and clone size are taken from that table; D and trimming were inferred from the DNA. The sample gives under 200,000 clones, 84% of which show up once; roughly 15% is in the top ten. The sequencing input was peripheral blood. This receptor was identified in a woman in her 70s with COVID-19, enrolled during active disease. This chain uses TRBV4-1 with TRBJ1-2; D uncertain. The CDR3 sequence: CASSQDQVAGRGYTF. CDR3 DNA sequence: TGCGCCAGCAGCCAAGATCAGGTGGCAGGTCGTGGCTACACCTTC.